This T cell receptor (beta chain) is drawn from a study of cytomegalovirus exposure and HLA in healthy donors. Whole-study context: Counted in an early data release were 65 million to 100 million unique TCRs from HLA-typed donors.

The CDR3 totals 13 residues. CDR1 SGDLS and CDR2 YYNGEE come from the germline V gene. V was clipped by 0 bases and J by 5 bases, with 8 bases between them. As for the donors, each was a healthy bone marrow donor. PCR involved 60 Vbeta and 13 Jbeta primers. Assay: immunoSEQ multiplex PCR; the TCRdb copy retains only in-frame clones and omits some. The table shows 100,000 to 150,000 clones, with 79% occurring only once. General study points: Some V segments, including TRBV6-2 and TRBV6-3, were excluded as indistinguishable. In a later analysis, at a false discovery rate of 0.05, approximately 15,000 TCR beta sequences matched HLA alleles.

With respect to this clone: Antigen: not known.

The chain recombines TRBV9 with TRBJ1-1, with D unresolved. The TCR was taken from a male donor in good health and CMV-seronegative. The specimen was PBMCs. CDR3 nucleotides: TGTGCCAGCAGCGTAGAAAAGAGGACTGAAGCTTTCTTT. This sequence encodes CASSVEKRTEAFF.